This T cell receptor beta chain is from a study of siplizumab effects on memory and regulatory T cells (dated by TCRdb to between 2018 and 2020). In terms of the full investigation: The study looked at the effect of siplizumab, an anti-CD2 antibody, on alloreactive T-cell subsets in allogeneic mixed lymphocyte reactions made from human PBMCs. General findings and caveats noted by the study authors: The cumulative frequency of alloreactive sequences traceable to unstimulated CD4+ memory T cells was significantly reduced by siplizumab. Unstimulated naive T cells appeared to be more diverse than memory T cells, and naive cells seemed to make a substantial contribution to the alloresponse. In reactions with siplizumab, an average of approximately 69% of mappable alloreactive CD4+ clones were Treg-derived, compared with approximately 29% in control reactions. Because sequences below about 10^-5 frequency were poorly captured, only a minor fraction of alloreactive clones could be mapped to unstimulated subsets. About 75-97% of proliferating CD4+ or CD8+ clones could not be given a naive or memory phenotype. Whether proliferating Tregs from siplizumab cultures actually had suppressive function was not functionally confirmed.

Libraries were built with the immunoSEQ multiplex PCR assay. Each sample had 85,000 to 100,000 TCR templates assayed by the deep sequencing platform. Genomic DNA extracted from sorted T cells was the material used for TCRbeta CDR3 sequencing. As for the original processing: Clonal analysis of TCRbeta CDR3 data was done in the R programming language. Comparing unstimulated samples against CFSE-low samples taken after the reaction was how alloreactive CD4+ and CD8+ clones were defined. Alloreactive CD4+ clones were assigned to regulatory or non-regulatory origin by matching sequences to sorted unstimulated Treg and non-Treg repertoires. What TCRdb holds here is the immuneACCESS table cut down to in-frame rearrangements. Part of the clones is not present; checked against another copy, under half of the missing clones reflect an unresolved V gene, and the others are unexplained. V, J and clone size are taken as reported in that table, and D and trimming were inferred from the DNA itself. The sample table shows tens of thousands of clones, and 80% to 95% are seen once. The top ten constitute about two fifths of the sample.

Sorted unstimulated T cells, along with proliferating T cells recovered from mixed lymphocyte reactions, underwent TCRbeta CDR3 sequencing. Fresh whole blood from nine to ten HLA-typed healthy donors was used as the source from which PBMCs were isolated. The germline V gene provides CDR1 SGHVS and CDR2 FNYEAQ. The CDR3, cysteine through phenylalanine, is 13 amino acids long. Of all the DNA, just the CDR3 is kept, 39 bases in frame from base 1. Trimming costs V 5 bases and J 2 bases, and their ends lie 9 bases apart. In the case of this clone: The antigen it recognizes is unknown. Base quality data are lacking; no much larger clone is found one base away.

The material sequenced was CD8+ T cells sorted from blood. This receptor chain uses TRBV7-6 and TRBJ1-1; a weak D assignment points to TRBD1 (5 bases agree). This receptor was taken from a human donor in good health. The base sequence is TGTGCCAGCAGCAAAGACAGAAACACTGAAGCTTTCTTT. Its protein product is CASSKDRNTEAFF.